This is a list of T cell receptor beta chains from one sample in a study of beta chain features in type 1 diabetes. Only in-frame clones appear in the TCRdb table, and some are missing; sequencing was by immunoSEQ multiplex PCR. The data show about 370,000 clones, approximately 16% seen once. The sequenced sample was naive CD4+ T cells from blood. The receptors derive from a woman between 18 and 30 years old in good health. The conserved cysteine and the conserved F or W are not part of the CDR3 here.

j_call: TRBJ2-1
v_call: TRBV28
cdr3_aa: ASRAADSFNEQF

j_call: TRBJ2-4
v_call: TRBV10-3
cdr3_aa: AISLELAKNIQY

j_call: TRBJ2-2
v_call: TRBV12-1
cdr3_aa: ASSFTVPANTGELF

j_call: TRBJ1-4
v_call: TRBV30
cdr3_aa: AWGGTGSFEKLF

j_call: TRBJ2-5
v_call: TRBV7-9
cdr3_aa: ASSSLRTRTLGLSETQY

j_call: TRBJ1-2
v_call: TRBV28
cdr3_aa: ASSPRQGSGYT

j_call: TRBJ2-5
v_call: TRBV5-4
cdr3_aa: ASSPRGGRQETQY

j_call: TRBJ2-3
v_call: TRBV25-1
cdr3_aa: ASGLAGGSTDTQY

j_call: TRBJ2-7
v_call: TRBV29-1
cdr3_aa: SVEEMLGDEQY

j_call: TRBJ2-3
v_call: TRBV28
cdr3_aa: ASGAGGVDTQY

j_call: TRBJ2-3
v_call: TRBV30
cdr3_aa: AWSGSADTQY

j_call: TRBJ2-3
v_call: TRBV5-4
cdr3_aa: ASSSGRQRSTDTQY

j_call: TRBJ1-5
v_call: TRBV19
cdr3_aa: ASRGQGNQPQH

j_call: TRBJ2-7
v_call: TRBV30
cdr3_aa: AWGCGTVSYEQY

j_call: TRBJ2-7
v_call: TRBV27
cdr3_aa: ASSRDRGNYEQY

j_call: TRBJ2-7
v_call: TRBV4-2
cdr3_aa: ASSQDPGGSEQY

j_call: TRBJ2-7
v_call: TRBV30
cdr3_aa: AWSPGSYEQY

j_call: TRBJ2-1
v_call: TRBV30
cdr3_aa: AWKGFTSSYNEQF

j_call: TRBJ1-5
v_call: TRBV25-1
cdr3_aa: ASSAGDLSNQPQH

j_call: TRBJ2-3
v_call: TRBV29-1
cdr3_aa: SVAPVNTQY

j_call: TRBJ2-4
v_call: TRBV1
cdr3_aa: TSSPLAREPQY

j_call: TRBJ2-3
v_call: TRBV10-3
cdr3_aa: AISPSGASTDTQY

j_call: TRBJ1-2
v_call: TRBV5-1
cdr3_aa: ASSSTGDYQRGYT

j_call: TRBJ1-5
v_call: TRBV21-1
cdr3_aa: ARGKGQTNEGVSNQPQH

j_call: TRBJ2-1
v_call: TRBV29-1
cdr3_aa: SFDTSGSGEQF

j_call: TRBJ1-4
v_call: TRBV5-1
cdr3_aa: ASSSGSTNEKLF

j_call: TRBJ2-7
v_call: TRBV6-4
cdr3_aa: ASSDTGTFKAYEQY

j_call: TRBJ2-3
v_call: TRBV7-2
cdr3_aa: ASNLLGGDTQY

j_call: TRBJ2-1
v_call: TRBV30
cdr3_aa: AWSFDSGKQF